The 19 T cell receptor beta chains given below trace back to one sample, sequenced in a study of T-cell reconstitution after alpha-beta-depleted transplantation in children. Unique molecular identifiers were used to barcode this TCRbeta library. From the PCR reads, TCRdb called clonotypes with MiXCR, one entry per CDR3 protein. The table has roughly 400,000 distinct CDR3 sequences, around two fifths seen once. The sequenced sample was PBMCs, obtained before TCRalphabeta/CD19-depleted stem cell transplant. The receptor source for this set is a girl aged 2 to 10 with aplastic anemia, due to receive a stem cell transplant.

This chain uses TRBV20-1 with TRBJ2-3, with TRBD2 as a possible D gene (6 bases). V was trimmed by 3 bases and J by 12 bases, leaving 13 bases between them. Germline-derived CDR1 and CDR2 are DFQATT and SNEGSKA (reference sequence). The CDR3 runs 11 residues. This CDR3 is CSASTGTSQYF. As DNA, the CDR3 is TGCAGTGCTAGTACTGGGACTTCCCAGTATTTT.

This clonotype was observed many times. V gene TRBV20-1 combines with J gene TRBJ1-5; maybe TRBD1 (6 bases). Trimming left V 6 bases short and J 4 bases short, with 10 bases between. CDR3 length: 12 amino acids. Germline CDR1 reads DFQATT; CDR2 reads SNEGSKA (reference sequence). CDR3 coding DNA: TGCAGTGCAAAGACAGGTAATCAGCCCCAGCATTTT. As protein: CSAKTGNQPQHF.

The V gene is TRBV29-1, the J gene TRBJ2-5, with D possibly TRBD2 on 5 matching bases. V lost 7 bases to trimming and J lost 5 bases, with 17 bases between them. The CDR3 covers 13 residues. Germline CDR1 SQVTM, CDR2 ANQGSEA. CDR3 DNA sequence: TGCAGCGCGGGCTCCGACCGGGGTGAGACCCAGTACTTC. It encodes CSAGSDRGETQYF.

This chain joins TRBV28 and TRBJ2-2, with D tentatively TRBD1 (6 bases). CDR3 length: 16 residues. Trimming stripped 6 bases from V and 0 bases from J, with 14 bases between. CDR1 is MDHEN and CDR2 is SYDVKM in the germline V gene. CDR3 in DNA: TGTGCCAGCAGCCGCCAGGGGCCCTCGAACACCGGGGAGCTGTTTTTT. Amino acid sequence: CASSRQGPSNTGELFF. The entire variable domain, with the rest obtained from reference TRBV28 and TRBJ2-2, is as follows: DVKVTQSSRYLVKRTGEKVFLECVQDMDHENMFWYRQDPGLGLRLIYFSYDVKMKEKGDIPEGYSVSREKKERFSLILESASTNQTSMYLCASSRQGPSNTGELFFGEGSRLTVL.

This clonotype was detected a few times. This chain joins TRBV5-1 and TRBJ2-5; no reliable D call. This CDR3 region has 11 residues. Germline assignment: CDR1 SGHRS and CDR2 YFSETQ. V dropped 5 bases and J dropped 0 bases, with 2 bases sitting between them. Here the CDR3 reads CASRYQETQYF. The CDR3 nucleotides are TGCGCCAGCAGGTACCAAGAGACCCAGTACTTC.

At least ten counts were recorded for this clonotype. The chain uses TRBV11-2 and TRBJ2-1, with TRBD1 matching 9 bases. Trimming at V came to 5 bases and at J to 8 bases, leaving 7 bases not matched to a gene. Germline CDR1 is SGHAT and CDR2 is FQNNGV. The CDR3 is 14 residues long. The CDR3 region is CASSGGTGYYEQFF. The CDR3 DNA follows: TGTGCCAGCAGCGGGGGGACAGGGTATTATGAGCAGTTCTTC.

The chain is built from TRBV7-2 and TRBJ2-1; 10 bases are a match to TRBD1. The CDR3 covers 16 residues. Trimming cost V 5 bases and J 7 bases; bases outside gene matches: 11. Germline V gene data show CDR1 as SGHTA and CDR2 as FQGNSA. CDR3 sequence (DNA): TGTGCCAGCAGCCCTCCGGGACAGGGGTGGGGGAATGAGCAGTTCTTC. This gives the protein CASSPPGQGWGNEQFF.

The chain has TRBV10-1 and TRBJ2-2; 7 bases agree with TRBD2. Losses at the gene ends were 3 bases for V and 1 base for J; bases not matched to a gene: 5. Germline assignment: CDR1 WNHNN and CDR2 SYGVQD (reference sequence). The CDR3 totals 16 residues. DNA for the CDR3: TGCGCCAGCAGTGACAAGACTAGCTTGAACACCGGGGAGCTGTTTTTT. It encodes CASSDKTSLNTGELFF.

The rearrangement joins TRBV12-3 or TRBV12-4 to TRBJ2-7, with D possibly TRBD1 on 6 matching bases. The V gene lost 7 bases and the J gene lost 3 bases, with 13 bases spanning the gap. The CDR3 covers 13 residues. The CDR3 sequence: CASTYRASYEQYF. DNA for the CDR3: TGTGCCAGCACTTACAGGGCAAGCTACGAGCAGTACTTC.

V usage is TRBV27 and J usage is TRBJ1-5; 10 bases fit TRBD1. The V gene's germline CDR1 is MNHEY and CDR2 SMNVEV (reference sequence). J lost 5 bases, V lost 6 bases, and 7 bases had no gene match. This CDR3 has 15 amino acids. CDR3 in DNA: TGTGCCAGCAGGCTACTGACAGGGGGCGATCAGCCCCAGCATTTT. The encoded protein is CASRLLTGGDQPQHF.

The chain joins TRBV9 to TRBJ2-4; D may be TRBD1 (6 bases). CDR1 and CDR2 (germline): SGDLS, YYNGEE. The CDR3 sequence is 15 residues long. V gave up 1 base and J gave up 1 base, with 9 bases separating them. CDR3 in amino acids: CASSVTGNAKNIQYF. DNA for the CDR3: TGTGCCAGCAGCGTAACAGGGAACGCCAAAAACATTCAGTACTTC.

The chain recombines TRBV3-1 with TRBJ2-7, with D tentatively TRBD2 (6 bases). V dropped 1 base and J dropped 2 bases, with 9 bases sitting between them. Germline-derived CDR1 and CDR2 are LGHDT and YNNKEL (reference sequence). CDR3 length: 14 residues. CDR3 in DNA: TGTGCCAGCAGCCAAGTTGGAGGGGCCTACGAGCAGTACTTC. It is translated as CASSQVGGAYEQYF.

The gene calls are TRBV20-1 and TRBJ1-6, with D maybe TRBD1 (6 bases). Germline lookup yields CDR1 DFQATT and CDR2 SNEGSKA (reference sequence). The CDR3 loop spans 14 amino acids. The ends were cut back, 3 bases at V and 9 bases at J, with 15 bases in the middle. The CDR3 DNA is TGCAGTGCTAGCAAGGCAGGGGAAGGTTCACCCCTCCACTTT. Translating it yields CSASKAGEGSPLHF.

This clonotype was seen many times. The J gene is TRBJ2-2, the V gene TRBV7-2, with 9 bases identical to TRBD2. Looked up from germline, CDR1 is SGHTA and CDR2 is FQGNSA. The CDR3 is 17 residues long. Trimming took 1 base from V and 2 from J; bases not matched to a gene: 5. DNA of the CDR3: TGTGCCAGCAGCTTAGGGCTGACTAGCGGTAACACCGGGGAGCTGTTTTTT. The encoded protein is CASSLGLTSGNTGELFF.

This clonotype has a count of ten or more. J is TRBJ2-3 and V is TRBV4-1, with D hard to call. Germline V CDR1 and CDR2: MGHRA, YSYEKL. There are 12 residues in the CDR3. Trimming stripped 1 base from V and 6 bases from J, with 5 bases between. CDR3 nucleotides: TGCGCCAGCAGCCAAGTCGCGGATACGCAGTATTTT. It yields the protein CASSQVADTQYF.

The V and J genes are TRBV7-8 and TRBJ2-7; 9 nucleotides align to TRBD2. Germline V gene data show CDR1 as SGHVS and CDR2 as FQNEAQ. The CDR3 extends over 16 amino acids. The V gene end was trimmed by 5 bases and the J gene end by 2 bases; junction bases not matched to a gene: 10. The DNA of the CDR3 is TGTGCCAGCAGCGGGTCGAGGGCTAGCGGGACCTACGAGCAGTACTTC. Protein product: CASSGSRASGTYEQYF.

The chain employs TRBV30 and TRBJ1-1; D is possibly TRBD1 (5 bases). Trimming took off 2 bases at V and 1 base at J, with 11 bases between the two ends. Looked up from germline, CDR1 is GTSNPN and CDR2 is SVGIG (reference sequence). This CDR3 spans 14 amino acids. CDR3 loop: CAWSKGSPNTEAFF. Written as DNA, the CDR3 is TGTGCCTGGAGTAAGGGGTCTCCGAACACTGAAGCTTTCTTT.

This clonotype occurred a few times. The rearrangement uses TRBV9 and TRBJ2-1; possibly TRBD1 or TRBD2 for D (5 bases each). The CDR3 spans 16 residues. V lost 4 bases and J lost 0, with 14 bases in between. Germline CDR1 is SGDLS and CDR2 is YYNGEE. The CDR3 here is CASSPGSGSSYNEQFF. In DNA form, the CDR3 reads TGTGCCAGCAGCCCAGGGTCGGGGAGCTCCTACAATGAGCAGTTCTTC. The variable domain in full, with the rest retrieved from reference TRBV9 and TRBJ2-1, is DSGVTQTPKHLITATGQRVTLRCSPRSGDLSVYWYQQSLDQGLQFLIQYYNGEERAKGNILERFSAQQFPDLHSELNLSSLELGDSALYFCASSPGSGSSYNEQFFGPGTRLTVL.

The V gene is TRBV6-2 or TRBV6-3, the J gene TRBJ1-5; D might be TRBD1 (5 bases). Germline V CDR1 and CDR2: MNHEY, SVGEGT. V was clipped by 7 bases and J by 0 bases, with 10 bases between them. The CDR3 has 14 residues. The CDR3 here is CASTAGGSNQPQHF. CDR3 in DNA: TGTGCCAGCACCGCCGGGGGTAGCAATCAGCCCCAGCATTTT.